What follows are 31 T cell receptor beta chains derived from one specimen sequenced in a study of T-cell memory formation after mild COVID-19. MiXCR, run by TCRdb on the 5' RACE reads, gives a single entry per CDR3 protein. Among a few hundred thousand distinct CDR3 sequences listed, around a quarter were seen once. The sample consisted of PBMCs or a T cell subset sorted from them (not recorded which). The receptors shown here come from an adult woman who had mild COVID-19 (a few samples of this study predate the infection). Cell type and time point are not known.

V is TRBV5-1 and J is TRBJ2-7, with D possibly TRBD2 on 6 matching bases. The CDR3 is 13 residues long. V was shortened by 3 bases and J by 4 bases, with 11 bases between the two germline ends. Germline CDR1 is SGHRS and CDR2 is YFSETQ. DNA of the CDR3: TGCGCCAGCAGCTCCCCGGGAGATTACGAGCAGTACTTC. This translates into CASSSPGDYEQYF.

This clonotype was seen a few times. The chain joins TRBV12-3 or TRBV12-4 to TRBJ2-4; TRBD1 is a possible D gene (6 bases). V gave up 7 bases and J gave up 15 bases, with 19 bases separating them. The CDR3 is 12 residues long. The CDR3 region is CASTDDRPTRYF. The CDR3 nucleotides read TGTGCCAGCACCGATGACAGGCCGACGCGGTACTTC.

The chain recombines TRBV19 with TRBJ1-1; 8 bases align to TRBD1. The germline V gene encodes CDR1 LNHDA and CDR2 SQIVND (reference sequence). This CDR3 contains 15 residues. Germline trimming cut 6 bases from V and 1 base from J; bases unmatched to any gene: 7. The CDR3 DNA follows: TGTGCCAGTAGAATGGGGACAGGTACGAACACTGAAGCTTTCTTT. It specifies CASRMGTGTNTEAFF.

The CDR3 coding sequence is TGTGCCAGCAGCGTAGAGCTGGGACAGGCACCCCTCCACTTT. Translated: CASSVELGQAPLHF. The V gene is TRBV9, the J gene TRBJ1-6; 8 bases align to TRBD1. After removal of 0 bases from V and 11 bases from J, the junction contained 4 bases not matched to a gene. In germline, CDR1 is SGDLS, CDR2 YYNGEE. This CDR3 is 14 amino acids long.

This clonotype has more than one count but fewer than ten. The CDR3 sequence is CASSLEGPRSSYNEQFF. In DNA form, the CDR3 reads TGCGCCAGCAGCTTGGAAGGTCCCAGGAGCTCCTACAATGAGCAGTTCTTC. The genes are TRBV5-1 and TRBJ2-1; D is unresolved. The V end was cut by 0 bases, the J end by 0 bases, with 13 bases between. Germline CDR1 SGHRS, CDR2 YFSETQ. There are 17 residues in the CDR3.

This sequence joins TRBV2 and TRBJ2-3; possible D gene TRBD2, 6 bases. The CDR3 spans 15 residues. The V end was cut by 6 bases, the J end by 13 bases, with 26 bases between. CDR1 and CDR2 from the germline V gene are SNHLY and FYNNEI. The CDR3, as DNA: TGTGCCAGCAGCTCCGACGGGGGAATCATTACGCTGGAGTATTTT. It specifies CASSSDGGIITLEYF.

This CDR3 is CASSASLLAASTDTQYF. The CDR3 DNA sequence: TGCGCCAGCAGCGCAAGTCTACTAGCGGCCAGCACAGATACGCAGTATTTT. This chain links TRBV5-1 with TRBJ2-3, with 8 bases identical to TRBD2. The trim removed 4 bases at V and 0 bases at J, leaving 10 bases unmatched. Germline V lookup: CDR1 SGHRS, CDR2 YFSETQ. This CDR3 spans 17 amino acids.

The genes are TRBV6-5 and TRBJ1-1; D unclear. The germline V gene encodes CDR1 MNHEY and CDR2 SVGAGI. The germline V and J ends were trimmed by 1 base and 10 bases, with 7 bases remaining between them. The CDR3 is 11 residues long. The CDR3 spells CASSYWGGAFF. CDR3 in DNA: TGTGCCAGCAGTTACTGGGGTGGAGCTTTCTTT.

This chain connects TRBV18 to TRBJ2-7; TRBD1 aligns across 8 bases. In germline, CDR1 is KGHSH, CDR2 LQKENI. The CDR3 covers 14 residues. V lost 1 base and J lost 3; bases outside the gene matches: 2. CDR3 in amino acids: CASSPRTGFYEQYF. CDR3 DNA sequence: TGTGCCAGCTCACCACGGACAGGGTTCTACGAGCAGTACTTC.

The V and J genes are TRBV29-1 and TRBJ2-3; no clear D gene. V lost 4 bases, J lost 2 bases, and 4 bases lay in between. CDR3 length equals 11 residues. Germline values: CDR1 SQVTM, CDR2 ANQGSEA. DNA for the CDR3: TGCAGCGTTGCGGCCACAGATACGCAGTATTTT. Residues: CSVAATDTQYF.

This clonotype was counted a few times. The gene calls are TRBV9 and TRBJ2-5; weak D call: TRBD1 (5 bases). Germline CDR1 and CDR2: SGDLS and YYNGEE. The germline V and J ends were trimmed by 0 bases and 4 bases, with 13 bases remaining between them. The CDR3 has 15 residues. CDR3 sequence reads: CASSVEGHQGETQYF. In DNA, the CDR3 is TGTGCCAGCAGCGTAGAGGGCCATCAGGGAGAGACCCAGTACTTC.

This clonotype has a count of ten or more. The chain employs TRBV6-5 and TRBJ2-7, with 9 bases aligning to TRBD2. Per the germline V gene, CDR1 is MNHEY and CDR2 is SVGAGI. The CDR3 contains 15 residues. Trimming cost V 8 bases and J 2 bases; bases outside gene matches: 10. The CDR3 loop is CASRRGRGGTYEQYF. The DNA for the CDR3 is TGTGCCAGCCGTAGAGGGCGGGGGGGGACCTACGAGCAGTACTTC.

The DNA for the CDR3 is TGTGCCTGGACAGGGGACTTTCTTTATGGCTACACCTTC. Its translation: CAWTGDFLYGYTF. This sequence joins TRBV30 and TRBJ1-2; possibly TRBD1 for D (6 bases). Germline CDR1 is GTSNPN and CDR2 is SVGIG (reference sequence). V shed 4 bases and J shed 5 bases, with 14 bases lying between them. The CDR3 runs to 13 residues.

The gene calls are TRBV20-1 and TRBJ2-7; 11 bases line up with TRBD2. With V trimmed by 5 bases and J by 3 bases, 6 bases remained unmatched. The germline gives CDR1 DFQATT, CDR2 SNEGSKA (reference sequence). This CDR3 has 14 residues. The DNA for the CDR3 is TGCAGTGCTCCTACTAGCGGGGGTTTCTACGAGCAGTACTTC. This gives the protein CSAPTSGGFYEQYF.

The chain couples TRBV12-3 or TRBV12-4 to TRBJ2-5; 12 positions match TRBD1. V shed 2 bases, J shed 5 bases, and the junction held 3 bases outside the gene matches. The CDR3 has 15 residues. CDR3: CASSLRDRGPETQYF. The CDR3 DNA is TGTGCCAGCAGTTTAAGGGACAGGGGGCCGGAGACCCAGTACTTC.

CDR3 loop: CASSLGTGSGNEQFF. The CDR3 bases are TGCGCCAGCAGCCTCGGGACAGGTTCCGGCAATGAGCAGTTCTTC. J is TRBJ2-1 and V is TRBV5-1, with 8 bases identical to TRBD1. Trimming at V came to 4 bases and at J to 6 bases, leaving 9 bases not matched to a gene. The CDR3 totals 15 residues. Germline V gene data show CDR1 as SGHRS and CDR2 as YFSETQ.

The chain links TRBV12-3 or TRBV12-4 to TRBJ1-1, with a tentative D call TRBD1 (6 bases). Trimming took 3 bases from V and 7 from J, leaving 15 bases between them. The CDR3 sequence is 14 residues long. CDR3 in amino acids: CASSLNPNRVEAFF. The CDR3 bases are TGTGCCAGCAGTTTGAATCCGAACAGGGTTGAAGCTTTCTTT.

The DNA for the CDR3 is TGTGCCAGCAGTCCGCGGACAGGGCCTAACTATGGCTACACCTTC. Its translation is CASSPRTGPNYGYTF. The rearrangement links TRBV12-3 or TRBV12-4 to TRBJ1-2, with 8 bases identical to TRBD1. The junction had 5 bases not matched to a gene; V was cut back by 5 bases and J by 0 bases. The CDR3 totals 15 residues.

Only a few counts were recorded for this clonotype. V is TRBV3-1 and J is TRBJ2-3; D is tentatively TRBD1 or TRBD2 (6 bases each). The CDR3 runs to 15 residues. CDR1 and CDR2 from the germline V gene are LGHDT and YNNKEL (reference sequence). V lost 4 bases and J 5 bases, leaving 16 bases between the germline ends. The CDR3 sequence is CASSPPGGHGDTQYF. The CDR3 nucleotides read TGTGCCAGCAGCCCGCCCGGGGGCCATGGAGATACGCAGTATTTT.

The chain couples TRBV20-1 to TRBJ1-5, with 8 bases lining up with TRBD1. CDR3 size: 13 residues. CDR1 and CDR2 from the germline V gene are DFQATT and SNEGSKA (reference sequence). V lost 3 bases, J lost 7 bases, and 5 bases stayed unmatched. The CDR3 is CSASQGARQPQHF. CDR3 in DNA: TGCAGTGCTAGTCAGGGGGCGCGACAGCCCCAGCATTTT.

This clonotype has a handful of counts. The chain combines TRBV5-1 with TRBJ2-1; 8 bases fit TRBD2. This CDR3 is built from 16 residues. The germline CDR1 and CDR2 sequences are SGHRS and YFSETQ. J was trimmed by 8 bases and V by 5 bases; bases with no gene match: 15. CDR3 sequence: CASSSVPGLVSDEQFF. In nucleotides, the CDR3 is TGCGCCAGCAGTAGTGTCCCGGGACTAGTTTCCGATGAGCAGTTCTTC.

This sequence joins TRBV4-3 and TRBJ2-1; TRBD1 matches 9 bases. In germline, CDR1 is LGHNA, CDR2 YSLEER. V lost 5 bases, J lost 6 bases, and 5 bases stayed unmatched. This CDR3 is 14 amino acids long. Here the CDR3 DNA reads TGCGCCAGCAGCTTCGGACAGGGGACCAATGAGCAGTTCTTC. This encodes CASSFGQGTNEQFF.

The chain recombines TRBV4-1 with TRBJ1-5; D remains unclear. The CDR3 contains 15 residues. The V end was cut by 1 base, the J end by 7 bases, with 14 bases between. Germline loops: CDR1 MGHRA, CDR2 YSYEKL. CDR3 DNA: TGCGCCAGCAGCCAAGGAGAGCAGGATGGGCAGCCCCAGCATTTT. Translated: CASSQGEQDGQPQHF.

This clonotype was found a few times. Here the CDR3 DNA reads TGCAGTGCTTCCTCGGGGGAGAGCCATACCGCTTTCTTT. This gives the protein CSASSGESHTAFF. This chain links TRBV20-1 with TRBJ1-1; D may be TRBD1 (5 bases). This CDR3 has 13 residues. V was clipped by 5 bases and J by 11 bases, with 21 bases between them. CDR1 DFQATT and CDR2 SNEGSKA come from the germline V gene (reference sequence).

The genes are TRBV2 and TRBJ2-1; tentatively, D is TRBD2 (5 bases). Germline CDR1 SNHLY, CDR2 FYNNEI. This CDR3 has 15 amino acids. V was trimmed by 8 bases and J by 0 bases, leaving 14 bases between them. CDR3 nucleotide sequence: TGTGCCAGCGGGTTGGAGGCGAGCTCCTACAATGAGCAGTTCTTC. Translation gives CASGLEASSYNEQFF.

This chain links TRBV6-2 or TRBV6-3 with TRBJ1-5; D not resolved. Germline V lookup: CDR1 MNHEY, CDR2 SVGEGT. The V gene lost 6 bases and the J gene lost 3 bases, with 12 bases spanning the gap. This CDR3 spans 14 amino acids. As DNA, the CDR3 is TGTGCCAGCAGCTCGACGGGTCACAATCAGCCCCAGCATTTT. Protein: CASSSTGHNQPQHF.

The V and J genes are TRBV3-1 and TRBJ2-2; D is undetermined. The V gene's germline CDR1 is LGHDT and CDR2 YNNKEL (reference sequence). This CDR3 spans 12 amino acids. V lost 4 bases to trimming and J lost 6 bases, with 6 bases between them. CDR3 nucleotides: TGTGCCAGCAGCCCGCTCGCCGGGGAGCTGTTTTTT. Translated, it gives CASSPLAGELFF.

This clonotype was observed a few times. The rearrangement links TRBV27 to TRBJ2-7, with TRBD2 matching 9 bases. CDR3 length: 16 amino acids. The junction had 8 bases not matched to a gene; V was cut back by 0 bases and J by 5 bases. Germline V gene sequence: CDR1 MNHEY, CDR2 SMNVEV (reference sequence). The DNA of the CDR3 is TGTGCCAGCAGTTTATCGGGCGGGGGGGCCTTCCACGAGCAGTACTTC. Translation gives CASSLSGGGAFHEQYF.

The chain carries TRBV9 and TRBJ2-2; 11 bases agree with TRBD1. V was pared by 2 bases and J by 4 bases, with 10 bases of the junction left unmatched. The length of the CDR3 is 18 residues. CDR1 and CDR2 (germline): SGDLS, YYNGEE. The CDR3 DNA sequence: TGTGCCAGCAGCGTCGCCCTCTCCGGGACAGGGGGCACCGGGGAGCTGTTTTTT. It codes for CASSVALSGTGGTGELFF.

This clonotype turned up a few times. J is TRBJ2-7 and V is TRBV5-6, with D possibly being TRBD1 (5 bases). Trimming removed 4 bases from V and 3 bases from J, with 14 bases in between. This CDR3 contains 14 residues. CDR1 is SGHDT, CDR2 YYEEEE, per germline. The CDR3 DNA reads as TGTGCCAGCAGCCAGGGTCAGGCGATCTACGAGCAGTACTTC. This translates into CASSQGQAIYEQYF.

The V call is TRBV3-1, the J call TRBJ1-2, with D unresolved. Per the germline V gene, CDR1 is LGHDT and CDR2 is YNNKEL (reference sequence). V lost 4 bases and J 8 bases, leaving 17 bases between the germline ends. The CDR3 runs to 14 residues. In nucleotides, the CDR3 is TGTGCCAGCAGCCCACTTGGCGCGATTGAAGGCTACACCTTC. Its protein product is CASSPLGAIEGYTF.